The T cell receptor beta chain described here comes from a study of blood T cells in healthy people across ages. Study context: Capturing about one barcoded beta molecule per two T cells was achieved by template switching.

This clonotype has a single count. A sample-barcoded 5' primer and a J-beta primer mix were used in a second PCR of roughly 6 to 11 cycles. From the 5' RACE reads, TCRdb called clonotypes with MiXCR, one entry per CDR3 protein. The table includes about 1.5 million distinct CDR3 sequences, approximately 42% detected once. Trimming took off 10 bases at V and 0 bases at J, with 18 bases between the two ends. Per germline, CDR1 SGHTA and CDR2 FQGNSA. The length of the CDR3 is 15 residues. The sequence was collected from a woman younger than 30 in good health. The sequenced sample consisted of blood. The rearrangement uses TRBV7-2 and TRBJ1-1; D gene ambiguous. CDR3 sequence reads: CANLPVGVMNTEAFF. The CDR3 DNA sequence: TGTGCCAACCTCCCAGTGGGCGTTATGAACACTGAAGCTTTCTTT.